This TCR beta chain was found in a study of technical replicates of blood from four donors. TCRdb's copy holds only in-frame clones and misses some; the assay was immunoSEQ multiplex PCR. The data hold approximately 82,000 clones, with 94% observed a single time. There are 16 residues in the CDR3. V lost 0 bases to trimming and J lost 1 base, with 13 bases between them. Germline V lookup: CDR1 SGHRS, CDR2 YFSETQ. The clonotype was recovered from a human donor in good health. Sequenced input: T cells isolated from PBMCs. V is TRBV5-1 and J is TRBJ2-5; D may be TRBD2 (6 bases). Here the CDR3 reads CASSLVGGLLQETQYF. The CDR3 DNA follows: TGCGCCAGCAGCTTGGTGGGAGGACTGCTCCAAGAGACCCAGTACTTC.